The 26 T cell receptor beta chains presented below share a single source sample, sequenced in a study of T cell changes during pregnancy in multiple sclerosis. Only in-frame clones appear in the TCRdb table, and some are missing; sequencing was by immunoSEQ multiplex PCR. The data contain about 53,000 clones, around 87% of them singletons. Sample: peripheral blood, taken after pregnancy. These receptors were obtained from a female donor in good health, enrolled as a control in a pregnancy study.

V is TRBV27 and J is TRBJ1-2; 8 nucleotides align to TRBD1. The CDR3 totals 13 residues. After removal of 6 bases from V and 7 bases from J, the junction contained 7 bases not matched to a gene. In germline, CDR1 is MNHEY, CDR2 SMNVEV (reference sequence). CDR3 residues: CASRTTGVVGYTF. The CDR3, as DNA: TGTGCCAGCAGAACGACAGGGGTGGTTGGCTACACCTTC.

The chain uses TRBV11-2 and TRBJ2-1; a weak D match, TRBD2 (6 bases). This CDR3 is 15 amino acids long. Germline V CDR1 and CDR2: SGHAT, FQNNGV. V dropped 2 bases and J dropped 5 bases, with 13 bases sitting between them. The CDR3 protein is CASSLLRDSHNEQFF. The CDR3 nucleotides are TGTGCCAGCAGCTTATTACGGGACTCACACAATGAGCAGTTCTTC.

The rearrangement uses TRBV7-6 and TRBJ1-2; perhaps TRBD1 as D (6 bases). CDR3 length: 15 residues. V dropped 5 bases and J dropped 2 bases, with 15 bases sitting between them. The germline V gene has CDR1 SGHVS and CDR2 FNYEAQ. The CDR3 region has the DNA TGTGCCAGCAGCCCCTCGGGGGGCGCCAACTATGGCTACACCTTC. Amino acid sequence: CASSPSGGANYGYTF.

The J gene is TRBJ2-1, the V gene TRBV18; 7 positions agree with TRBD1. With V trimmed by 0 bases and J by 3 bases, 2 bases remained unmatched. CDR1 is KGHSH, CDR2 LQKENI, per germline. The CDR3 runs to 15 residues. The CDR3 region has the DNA TGTGCCAGCTCACCACCGCGACAGGGCTACAATGAGCAGTTCTTC. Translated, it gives CASSPPRQGYNEQFF.

The CDR3, as DNA: TGTGCCAGCAGCCCCGGGACAGGGGGCGAGAGTCTCTATGGCTACACCTTC. This codes for CASSPGTGGESLYGYTF. V and J are TRBV7-6 and TRBJ1-2, with 12 bases aligning to TRBD1. The CDR3 sequence is 17 residues long. The V gene end was trimmed by 5 bases and the J gene end by 4 bases; junction bases not matched to a gene: 11. Germline V gene lookup returns CDR1 SGHVS and CDR2 FNYEAQ.

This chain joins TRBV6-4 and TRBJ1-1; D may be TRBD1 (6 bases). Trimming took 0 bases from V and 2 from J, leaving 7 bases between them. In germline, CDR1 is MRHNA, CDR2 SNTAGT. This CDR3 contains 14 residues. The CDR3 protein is CASSDSDRNTEAFF. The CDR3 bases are TGTGCCAGCAGTGACTCGGACAGAAACACTGAAGCTTTCTTT.

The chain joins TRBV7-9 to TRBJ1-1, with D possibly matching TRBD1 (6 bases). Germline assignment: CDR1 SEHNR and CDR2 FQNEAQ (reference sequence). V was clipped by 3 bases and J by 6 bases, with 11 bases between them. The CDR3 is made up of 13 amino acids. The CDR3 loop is CASSFTGIAEAFF. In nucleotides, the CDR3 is TGTGCCAGCAGCTTTACAGGGATCGCTGAAGCTTTCTTT.

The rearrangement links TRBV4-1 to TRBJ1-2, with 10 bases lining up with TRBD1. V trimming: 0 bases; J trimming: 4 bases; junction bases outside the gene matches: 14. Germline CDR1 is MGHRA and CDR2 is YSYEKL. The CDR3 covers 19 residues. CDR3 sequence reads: CASSQERSGQGMARYGYTF. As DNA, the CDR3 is TGCGCCAGCAGCCAAGAACGGTCGGGACAGGGGATGGCCCGCTATGGCTACACCTTC.

CDR3 region: CASSLEVGTTNEQFF. CDR3 DNA: TGTGCCAGCAGCTTAGAGGTCGGGACAACCAATGAGCAGTTCTTC. The J gene is TRBJ2-1, the V gene TRBV11-2; the D gene is possibly TRBD1 (6 bases). Looked up from germline, CDR1 is SGHAT and CDR2 is FQNNGV. Trimming cost V 0 bases and J 6 bases, with 12 bases left between them. The CDR3 runs to 15 residues.

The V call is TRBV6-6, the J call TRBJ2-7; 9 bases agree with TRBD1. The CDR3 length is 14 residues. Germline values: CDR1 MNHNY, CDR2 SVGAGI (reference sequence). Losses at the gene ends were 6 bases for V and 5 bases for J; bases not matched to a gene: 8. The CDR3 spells CASSPGTGLHEQYF. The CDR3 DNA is TGTGCCAGCAGCCCCGGGACAGGGCTCCACGAGCAGTACTTC.

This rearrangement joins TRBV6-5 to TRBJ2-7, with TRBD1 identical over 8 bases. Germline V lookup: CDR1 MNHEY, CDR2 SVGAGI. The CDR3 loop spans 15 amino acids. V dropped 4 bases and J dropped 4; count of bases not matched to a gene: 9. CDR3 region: CASSLTGTGTYEQYF. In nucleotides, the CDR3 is TGTGCCAGCAGTTTAACCGGGACAGGAACTTACGAGCAGTACTTC.

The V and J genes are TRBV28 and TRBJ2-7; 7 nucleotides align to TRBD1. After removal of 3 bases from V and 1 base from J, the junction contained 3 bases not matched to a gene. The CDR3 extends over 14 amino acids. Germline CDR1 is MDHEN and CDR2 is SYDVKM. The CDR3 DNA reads TGTGCCAGCAGTTTGCCCAGGGGGTCCTACGAGCAGTACTTC. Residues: CASSLPRGSYEQYF.

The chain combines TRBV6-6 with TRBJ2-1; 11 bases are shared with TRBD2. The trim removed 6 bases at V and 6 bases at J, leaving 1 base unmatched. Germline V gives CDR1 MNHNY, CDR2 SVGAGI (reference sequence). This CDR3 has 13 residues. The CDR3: CASRLAGGNEQFF. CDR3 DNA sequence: TGTGCCAGCAGGCTAGCGGGGGGCAATGAGCAGTTCTTC.

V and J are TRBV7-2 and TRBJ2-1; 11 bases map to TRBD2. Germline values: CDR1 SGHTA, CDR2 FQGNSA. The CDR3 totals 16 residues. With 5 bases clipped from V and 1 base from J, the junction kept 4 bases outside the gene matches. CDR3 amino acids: CASSTIAGGSYNEQFF. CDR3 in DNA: TGTGCCAGCAGCACCATAGCGGGGGGGTCCTACAATGAGCAGTTCTTC.

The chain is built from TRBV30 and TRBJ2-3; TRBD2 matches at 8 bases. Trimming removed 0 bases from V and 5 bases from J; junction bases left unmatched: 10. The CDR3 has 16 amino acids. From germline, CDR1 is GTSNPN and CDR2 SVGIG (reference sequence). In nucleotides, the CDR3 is TGTGCCTGGAGTGTACCCAGCGGGAGAGATGGAGATACGCAGTATTTT. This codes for CAWSVPSGRDGDTQYF.

The CDR3, as DNA: TGCGCCAGCAGCCAATCCCCGACAGGCTACAATGAGCAGTTCTTC. Protein: CASSQSPTGYNEQFF. The chain couples TRBV4-3 to TRBJ2-1, with a weak D call TRBD1 (6 bases). The V gene's germline CDR1 is LGHNA and CDR2 YSLEER. The CDR3 loop spans 15 amino acids. Trimming stripped 2 bases from V and 3 bases from J, with 11 bases between.

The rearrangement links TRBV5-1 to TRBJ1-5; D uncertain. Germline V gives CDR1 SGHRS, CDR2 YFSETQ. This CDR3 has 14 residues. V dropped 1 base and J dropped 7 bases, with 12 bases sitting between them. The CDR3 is CASSLNGLSQPQHF. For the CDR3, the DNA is TGCGCCAGCAGCTTGAACGGGTTGAGCCAGCCCCAGCATTTT.

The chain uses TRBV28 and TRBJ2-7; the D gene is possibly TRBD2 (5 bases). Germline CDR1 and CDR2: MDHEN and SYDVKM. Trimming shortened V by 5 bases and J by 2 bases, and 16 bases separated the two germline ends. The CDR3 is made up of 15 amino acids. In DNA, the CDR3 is TGTGCCAGCAGTCCGTCGGGGTTGAGGGCCTACGAGCAGTACTTC. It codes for CASSPSGLRAYEQYF.

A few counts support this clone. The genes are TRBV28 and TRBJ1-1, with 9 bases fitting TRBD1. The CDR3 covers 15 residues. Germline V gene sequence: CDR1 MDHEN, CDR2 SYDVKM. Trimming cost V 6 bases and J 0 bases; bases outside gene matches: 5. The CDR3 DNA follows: TGTGCCAGCAGCCAACAGGGGGCGATGAACACTGAAGCTTTCTTT. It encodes CASSQQGAMNTEAFF.

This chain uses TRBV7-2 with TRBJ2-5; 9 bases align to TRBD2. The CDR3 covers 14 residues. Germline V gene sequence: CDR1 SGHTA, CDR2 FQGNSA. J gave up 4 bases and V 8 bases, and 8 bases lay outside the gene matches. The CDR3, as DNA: TGTGCCAGCCGGGGGGTTAGCGGGGGAGAGACCCAGTACTTC. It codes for CASRGVSGGETQYF.

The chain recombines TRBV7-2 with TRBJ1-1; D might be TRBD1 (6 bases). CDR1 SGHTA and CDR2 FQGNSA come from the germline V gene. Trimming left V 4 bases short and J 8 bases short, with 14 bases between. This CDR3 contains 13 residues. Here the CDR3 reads CASSSLDSLEAFF. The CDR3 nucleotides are TGTGCCAGCAGCTCATTGGACAGTTTAGAAGCTTTCTTT.

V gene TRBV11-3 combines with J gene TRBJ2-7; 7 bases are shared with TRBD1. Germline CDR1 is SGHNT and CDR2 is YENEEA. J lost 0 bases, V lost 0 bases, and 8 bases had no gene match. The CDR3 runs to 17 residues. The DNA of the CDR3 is TGTGCCAGCAGCTTAGATGAAGACAGGGAGTCCTCCTACGAGCAGTACTTC. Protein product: CASSLDEDRESSYEQYF.

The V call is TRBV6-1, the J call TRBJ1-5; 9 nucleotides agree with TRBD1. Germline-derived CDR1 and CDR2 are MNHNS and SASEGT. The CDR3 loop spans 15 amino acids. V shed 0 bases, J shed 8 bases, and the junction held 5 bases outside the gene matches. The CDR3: CASSEAGTGWKPQHF. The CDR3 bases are TGTGCCAGCAGTGAAGCCGGGACAGGGTGGAAGCCCCAGCATTTT.

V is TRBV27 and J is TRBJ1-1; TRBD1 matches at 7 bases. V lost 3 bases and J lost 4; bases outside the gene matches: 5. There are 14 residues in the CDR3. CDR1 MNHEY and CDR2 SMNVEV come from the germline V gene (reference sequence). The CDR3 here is CASSFTGEATEAFF. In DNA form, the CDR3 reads TGTGCCAGCAGTTTTACAGGGGAGGCCACTGAAGCTTTCTTT.

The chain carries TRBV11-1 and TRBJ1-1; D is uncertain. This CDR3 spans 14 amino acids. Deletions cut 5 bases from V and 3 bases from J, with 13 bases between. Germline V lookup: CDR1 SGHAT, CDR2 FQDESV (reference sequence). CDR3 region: CASSRRGSDTEAFF. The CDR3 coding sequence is TGTGCCAGCAGCCGACGAGGGAGCGACACTGAAGCTTTCTTT.

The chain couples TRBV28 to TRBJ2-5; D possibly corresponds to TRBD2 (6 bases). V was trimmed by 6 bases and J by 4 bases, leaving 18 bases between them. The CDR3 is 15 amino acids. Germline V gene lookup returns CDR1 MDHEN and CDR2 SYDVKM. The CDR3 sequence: CASSRGGGLGETQYF. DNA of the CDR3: TGTGCCAGCAGCCGAGGTGGGGGGTTGGGAGAGACCCAGTACTTC.